Shown below are 30 T cell receptor beta chains from a single sample sequenced in a study of neurological immune-mediated disorders. TCRdb reprocessed the 5' RACE reads via MiXCR and lists one record per CDR3 protein. In the table there are over 45,000 distinct CDR3 sequences, around 3.4% of which are singletons. The specimen was PBMCs. The origin of the receptors is a man aged 40-49 years with multiple sclerosis.

The gene calls are TRBV27 and TRBJ2-7; 8 nucleotides match TRBD2. The germline V gene has CDR1 MNHEY and CDR2 SMNVEV (reference sequence). After removal of 2 bases from V and 0 bases from J, the junction contained 3 bases not matched to a gene. The CDR3 sequence is 15 residues long. CDR3 DNA sequence: TGTGCCAGCAGTTTAGCGGGGGGTTCCTCCTACGAGCAGTACTTC. This translates into CASSLAGGSSYEQYF.

There are many counts of this clonotype. The genes are TRBV30 and TRBJ2-5; D call uncertain. V lost 1 base to trimming and J lost 5 bases, with 11 bases between them. CDR3 size: 13 residues. Germline CDR1 GTSNPN, CDR2 SVGIG (reference sequence). The CDR3: CAWSELSPETQYF. The CDR3 coding sequence is TGTGCCTGGAGTGAATTGAGCCCGGAGACCCAGTACTTC.

This clonotype was detected only a few times. This chain uses TRBV27 with TRBJ2-7; tentative D call: TRBD1 (5 bases). The CDR3 consists of 17 residues. Germline loops: CDR1 MNHEY, CDR2 SMNVEV (reference sequence). V was pared by 5 bases and J by 0 bases, with 20 bases between. This chain's CDR3 is CASSPISWGLSSYEQYF. CDR3 bases: TGTGCCAGCAGTCCAATATCCTGGGGCCTTAGCTCCTACGAGCAGTACTTC.

This clonotype was detected ten times or more. This chain uses TRBV12-3 or TRBV12-4 with TRBJ2-3; TRBD1 might be the D (5 bases). CDR3 length equals 17 residues. V was clipped by 6 bases and J by 0 bases, with 19 bases between them. The CDR3 bases are TGTGCCAGCAGCAATGGCGACGGACATCCTAGCACAGATACGCAGTATTTT. Protein: CASSNGDGHPSTDTQYF.

This clonotype was seen ten or more times. The chain combines TRBV6-1 with TRBJ1-5; TRBD1 aligns across 7 bases. V lost 8 bases and J lost 7; bases outside the gene matches: 14. The V gene's germline CDR1 is MNHNS and CDR2 SASEGT. The CDR3 runs to 15 residues. The CDR3 DNA sequence: TGTGCCAGCCTACGACAGGGCAAAAGGGGACAGCCCCAGCATTTT. Residues: CASLRQGKRGQPQHF.

This clonotype was counted at least ten times. One end of the junction does not line up with germline, which may come from a read error. The chain carries TRBV20-1 and TRBJ2-3; D is tentatively TRBD1 or TRBD2 (5 bases each). The germline gives CDR1 DFQATT, CDR2 SNEGSKA (reference sequence). The CDR3 spans 15 residues. The CDR3 nucleotides are TGCAGTGCTAGAGAATGGGCAGGGAGCAGAGATACGCAGTATTTT. Translated: CSAREWAGSRDTQYF.

This clonotype has a count of ten or more. V usage is TRBV7-9 and J usage is TRBJ1-1; 8 bases are a match to TRBD1. The CDR3 contains 15 residues. Losses at the gene ends were 4 bases for V and 1 base for J; bases not matched to a gene: 5. CDR1 is SEHNR, CDR2 FQNEAQ, per germline (reference sequence). The CDR3 is CASSSAGGANTEAFF. DNA for the CDR3: TGTGCCAGCAGCTCCGCAGGGGGCGCGAACACTGAAGCTTTCTTT.

This clonotype was counted many times. This sequence joins TRBV5-1 and TRBJ1-5; no clear D. CDR3 length: 14 residues. Trimming took off 2 bases at V and 4 bases at J, with 10 bases between the two ends. Looked up from germline, CDR1 is SGHRS and CDR2 is YFSETQ. CDR3 region: CASSFSGLNQPQHF. The CDR3 DNA follows: TGCGCCAGCAGCTTTTCTGGACTTAATCAGCCCCAGCATTTT.

This clonotype showed up many times. Here the CDR3 DNA reads TGCGCCAGCAGCTTCCCGGGCGGGGGGGCCTACAATGAGCAGTTCTTC. This translates into CASSFPGGGAYNEQFF. The rearrangement links TRBV5-1 to TRBJ2-1; 9 nucleotides align to TRBD2. V gave up 2 bases and J gave up 2 bases; unmatched junction bases: 5. The CDR3 is 16 residues long. Germline V gene sequence: CDR1 SGHRS, CDR2 YFSETQ.

This clonotype was counted at least ten times. CDR3 loop: CALAGELSYEQYF. The CDR3 nucleotides are TGTGCCTTAGCGGGGGAACTCTCCTACGAGCAGTACTTC. The J gene is TRBJ2-7, the V gene TRBV10-3, with 9 positions matching TRBD2. Germline loops: CDR1 ENHRY, CDR2 SYGVKD. V dropped 11 bases and J dropped 0; count of bases not matched to a gene: 5. This CDR3 is built from 13 residues.

In its sample, this clonotype was seen many times. Here the CDR3 reads CATSRSQGMNTEAFF. The CDR3 region has the DNA TGTGCCACCAGCAGGTCACAGGGCATGAACACTGAAGCTTTCTTT. The chain links TRBV15 to TRBJ1-1, with D maybe TRBD1 (6 bases). Germline CDR1 reads LNHNV; CDR2 reads YYDKDF (reference sequence). CDR3 length equals 15 residues. Trimming cost V 3 bases and J 0 bases, with 11 bases left between them.

The chain has TRBV7-8 and TRBJ2-7; 8 nucleotides agree with TRBD1. The germline V gene has CDR1 SGHVS and CDR2 FQNEAQ. The V and J ends lost 2 bases and 2 bases, in that order; junction bases with no gene match: 2. The CDR3 runs to 14 residues. The CDR3 protein is CASSLTGGAYEQYF. CDR3 DNA: TGTGCCAGCAGCTTAACAGGGGGAGCCTACGAGCAGTACTTC.

This sequence joins TRBV7-6 and TRBJ2-7; D is uncertain. V gave up 5 bases and J gave up 0 bases, with 14 bases separating them. This CDR3 has 15 residues. Germline V gene data show CDR1 as SGHVS and CDR2 as FNYEAQ. The CDR3 here is CASSPTPSPSYEQYF. CDR3 bases: TGTGCCAGCAGCCCGACTCCTTCCCCCTCCTACGAGCAGTACTTC. Using reference TRBV7-6 and TRBJ2-7 for the parts outside the CDR3, the full variable domain is GAGVSQSPRYKVTKRGQDVALRCDPISGHVSLYWYRQALGQGPEFLTYFNYEAQQDKSGLPNDRFSAERPEGSISTLTIQRTEQRDSAMYRCASSPTPSPSYEQYFGPGTRLTVT.

This clonotype was counted between two and nine times. The V and J genes are TRBV10-3 and TRBJ2-5; 7 nucleotides align to TRBD1. Germline V lookup: CDR1 ENHRY, CDR2 SYGVKD. The V gene end was trimmed by 5 bases and the J gene end by 6 bases; junction bases not matched to a gene: 6. The CDR3 covers 13 residues. The CDR3 DNA reads TGTGCCATCAGTCGAGGGGGCGGAAAGACCCAGTACTTC. This gives the protein CAISRGGGKTQYF.

This clonotype came up a few times. The chain is built from TRBV5-5 and TRBJ1-5; D is undetermined. Trimming took 5 bases from V and 0 from J, leaving 9 bases between them. CDR1 is SGHKS and CDR2 is YYEKEE in the germline V gene (reference sequence). The CDR3 is 14 amino acids. Here the CDR3 DNA reads TGTGCCAGCAGTACAGCCAGTAGCAATCAGCCCCAGCATTTT. This gives the protein CASSTASSNQPQHF.

The chain is built from TRBV4-1 and TRBJ2-3; 7 bases fit TRBD1. J gave up 2 bases and V 4 bases, and 3 bases lay outside the gene matches. This CDR3 region has 14 residues. Germline V gene data show CDR1 as MGHRA and CDR2 as YSYEKL. This CDR3 reads CASSRDSHTDTQYF. The CDR3 bases are TGCGCCAGCAGCCGGGACAGTCACACAGATACGCAGTATTTT.

This clonotype was picked up many times. Written as DNA, the CDR3 is TGTGCCAGCAGCCTAAAGGACAGAAAGGGGCCTGGCTACACCTTC. Translated, it gives CASSLKDRKGPGYTF. This chain connects TRBV3-1 to TRBJ1-2; perhaps TRBD1 as D (6 bases). The length of the CDR3 is 15 residues. CDR1 is LGHDT and CDR2 is YNNKEL in the germline V gene (reference sequence). V was trimmed by 4 bases and J by 7 bases, leaving 19 bases between them.

This clonotype has a count of ten or more. This sequence joins TRBV10-3 and TRBJ2-7, with a tentative D call TRBD1 (6 bases). V was trimmed by 2 bases and J by 3 bases, leaving 14 bases between them. The CDR3 spans 15 residues. Looked up from germline, CDR1 is ENHRY and CDR2 is SYGVKD. The CDR3 DNA reads as TGTGCCATCAGTGAGCAGCCGGACAGCGTCTACGAGCAGTACTTC. Its protein product is CAISEQPDSVYEQYF.

This clonotype has ten or more counts. The chain employs TRBV6-5 and TRBJ1-2, with D unclear. The germline V and J ends were trimmed by 1 base and 4 bases, with 7 bases remaining between them. The V gene's germline CDR1 is MNHEY and CDR2 SVGAGI. CDR3 size: 13 residues. CDR3 coding DNA: TGTGCCAGCAGTTACTTCAGGTCCTATGGCTACACCTTC. This gives the protein CASSYFRSYGYTF.

This clonotype was detected ten times or more. The V call is TRBV2, the J call TRBJ2-5, with TRBD1 identical over 7 bases. This CDR3 is 14 amino acids long. CDR1 and CDR2 from the germline V gene are SNHLY and FYNNEI. With 8 bases clipped from V and 3 bases from J, the junction kept 9 bases outside the gene matches. CDR3 loop: CASGRRGQKETQYF. For the CDR3, the DNA is TGTGCCAGCGGACGACGGGGACAGAAAGAGACCCAGTACTTC.

This clonotype was observed at least ten times. The CDR3 region is CASSQVTLAGGYTF. CDR3 DNA: TGCGCCAGCAGCCAAGTGACATTGGCCGGAGGCTACACCTTC. This chain joins TRBV4-1 and TRBJ1-2; D is unresolved. From germline, CDR1 is MGHRA and CDR2 YSYEKL. There are 14 residues in the CDR3. V was trimmed by 1 base and J by 8 bases, leaving 14 bases between them.

This clonotype was seen a handful of times. With a much larger clone just one base away, this may be a read error. CDR3 sequence (DNA): TGTGCCAGCAGCCAAGAGGGCAGACAAAAAATTCAGTACTTC. It codes for CASSQEGRQKIQYF. The chain couples TRBV14 to TRBJ2-4; no firm D call. Germline CDR1 and CDR2: SGHDN and FVKESK. The CDR3 totals 14 residues.

In regard to this clonotype: One junction end disagrees with the germline gene, perhaps due to a read error. The J gene is TRBJ1-6, the V gene TRBV3-1, with a weak D call TRBD1 (5 bases). Germline lookup yields CDR1 LGHDT and CDR2 YNNKEL (reference sequence). This CDR3 has 13 amino acids. CDR3 sequence: CASSQEGPDTLNF. As DNA, the CDR3 is TGTGCCAGCAGCCAAGAGGGCCCGGACACCCTCAACTTT.

This clonotype appeared many times. The chain recombines TRBV6-6 with TRBJ1-2; 7 nucleotides agree with TRBD1. This CDR3 has 12 residues. V lost 7 bases to trimming and J lost 6 bases; unmatched junction nucleotides: 5. Per the germline V gene, CDR1 is MNHNY and CDR2 is SVGAGI (reference sequence). The CDR3 DNA follows: TGTGCCAGCACCCCAGGGGGGGATGGCTACACCTTC. Translating gives CASTPGGDGYTF.

This clonotype was seen a handful of times. J is TRBJ2-7 and V is TRBV2; no clear D. The length of the CDR3 is 14 residues. Trimming left V 3 bases short and J 6 bases short, with 15 bases between. The germline V gene encodes CDR1 SNHLY and CDR2 FYNNEI. Here the CDR3 DNA reads TGTGCCAGCAGTGATTGGGGTTCGTTAGCCGAGCAGTACTTC. As protein: CASSDWGSLAEQYF.

This clonotype was found a few times. The V call is TRBV7-6, the J call TRBJ2-5; D is unclear. The CDR3 extends over 12 amino acids. Germline values: CDR1 SGHVS, CDR2 FNYEAQ. Trimming took 5 bases from V and 4 from J, leaving 8 bases between them. Here the CDR3 reads CASSPTRETQYF. CDR3 bases: TGTGCCAGCAGCCCAACACGAGAGACCCAGTACTTC.

This clonotype was picked up many times. The chain carries TRBV25-1 and TRBJ2-7; perhaps TRBD2 as D (6 bases). Germline lookup yields CDR1 MGHDK and CDR2 SYGVNS. This CDR3 region has 12 residues. V lost 3 bases and J lost 5, with 8 bases in between. The CDR3 sequence is CASSDREDEQYF. As DNA, the CDR3 is TGTGCCAGCAGTGACAGGGAGGACGAGCAGTACTTC.

Ten or more counts support this clonotype. The chain has TRBV12-3 or TRBV12-4 and TRBJ1-1; D call uncertain. The CDR3 has 13 amino acids. Trimming took off 5 bases at V and 3 bases at J, with 10 bases between the two ends. The CDR3 DNA is TGTGCCAGCAGTGAACGTGGGTACACTGAAGCTTTCTTT. Translation: CASSERGYTEAFF.

This clonotype has at least ten counts. For the CDR3, the DNA is TGCGCCAGCAGCTTGGAGCCTAGCGGGGGCGAAGAGACCCAGTACTTC. Translating gives CASSLEPSGGEETQYF. This chain joins TRBV5-1 and TRBJ2-5; 10 bases are shared with TRBD2. Germline CDR1 is SGHRS and CDR2 is YFSETQ. The V gene end was trimmed by 0 bases and the J gene end by 3 bases; junction bases not matched to a gene: 5. The CDR3 runs 16 residues.

This clonotype was counted many times. The V and J genes are TRBV9 and TRBJ2-1, with 10 bases aligning to TRBD1. J lost 4 bases, V lost 2 bases, and 3 bases had no gene match. CDR3 length: 15 residues. The germline CDR1 and CDR2 sequences are SGDLS and YYNGEE. The DNA for the CDR3 is TGTGCCAGCAGCGTGACAGGGGGCGCATACAATGAGCAGTTCTTC. Its translation is CASSVTGGAYNEQFF.